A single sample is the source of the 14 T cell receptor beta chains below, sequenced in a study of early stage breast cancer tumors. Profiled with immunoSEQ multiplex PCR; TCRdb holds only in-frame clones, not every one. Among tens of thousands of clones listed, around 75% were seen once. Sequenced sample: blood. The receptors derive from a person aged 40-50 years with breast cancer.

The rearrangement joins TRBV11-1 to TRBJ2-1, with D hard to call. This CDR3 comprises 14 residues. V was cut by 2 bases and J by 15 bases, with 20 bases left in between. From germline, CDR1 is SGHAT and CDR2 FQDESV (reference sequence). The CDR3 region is CASSLIQQTPWVFF. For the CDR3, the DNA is TGTGCCAGCAGCTTAATACAGCAAACCCCCTGGGTGTTCTTC.

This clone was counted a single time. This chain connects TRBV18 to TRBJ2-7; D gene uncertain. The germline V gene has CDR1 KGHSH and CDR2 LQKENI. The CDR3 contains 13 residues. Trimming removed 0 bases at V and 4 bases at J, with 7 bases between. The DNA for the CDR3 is TGTGCCAGCTCACCACCGGGAAAGTACGAGCAGTACTTC. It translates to CASSPPGKYEQYF.

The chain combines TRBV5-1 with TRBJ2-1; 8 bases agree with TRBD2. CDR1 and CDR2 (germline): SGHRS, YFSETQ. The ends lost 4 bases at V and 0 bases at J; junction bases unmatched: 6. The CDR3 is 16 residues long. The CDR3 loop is CASSGGGRSSYNEQFF. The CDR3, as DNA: TGCGCCAGCAGCGGTGGCGGGAGGAGCTCCTACAATGAGCAGTTCTTC.

The CDR3 nucleotides are TGTGCCAGCAGCTTAACGCAATGGACCGGGGAGCTGTTTTTT. Translated: CASSLTQWTGELFF. This sequence joins TRBV7-3 and TRBJ2-2; D call uncertain. Trimming pared 0 bases from V and 5 bases from J, leaving 7 bases between. In germline, CDR1 is SGHTA, CDR2 FQGTGA. This CDR3 is built from 14 residues.

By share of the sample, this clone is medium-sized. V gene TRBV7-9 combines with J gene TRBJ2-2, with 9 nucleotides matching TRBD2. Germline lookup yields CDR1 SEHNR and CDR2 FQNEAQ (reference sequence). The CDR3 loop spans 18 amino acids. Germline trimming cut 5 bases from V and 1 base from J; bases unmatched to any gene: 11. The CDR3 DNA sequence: TGTGCCAGCAGCCGAAGCCGACTAGCGGAACTGAACACCGGGGAGCTGTTTTTT. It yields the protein CASSRSRLAELNTGELFF.

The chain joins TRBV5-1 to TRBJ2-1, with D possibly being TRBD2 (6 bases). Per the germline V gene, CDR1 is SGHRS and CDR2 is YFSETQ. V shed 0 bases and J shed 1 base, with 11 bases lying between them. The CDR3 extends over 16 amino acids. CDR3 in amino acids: CASSLGGDFSYNEQFF. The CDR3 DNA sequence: TGCGCCAGCAGCTTGGGGGGGGACTTTTCCTACAATGAGCAGTTCTTC.

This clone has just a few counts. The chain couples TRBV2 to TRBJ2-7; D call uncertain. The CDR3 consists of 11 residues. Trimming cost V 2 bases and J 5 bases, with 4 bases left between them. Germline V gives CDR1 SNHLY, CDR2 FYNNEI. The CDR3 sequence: CASSERNEQYF. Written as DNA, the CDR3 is TGTGCCAGCAGTGAAAGGAACGAGCAGTACTTC.

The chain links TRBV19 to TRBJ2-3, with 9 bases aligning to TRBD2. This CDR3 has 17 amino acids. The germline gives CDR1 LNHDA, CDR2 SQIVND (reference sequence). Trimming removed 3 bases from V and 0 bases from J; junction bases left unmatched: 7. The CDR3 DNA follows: TGTGCCAGTAGTATTGGAGCTAGCGGGATTAGCACAGATACGCAGTATTTT. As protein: CASSIGASGISTDTQYF.

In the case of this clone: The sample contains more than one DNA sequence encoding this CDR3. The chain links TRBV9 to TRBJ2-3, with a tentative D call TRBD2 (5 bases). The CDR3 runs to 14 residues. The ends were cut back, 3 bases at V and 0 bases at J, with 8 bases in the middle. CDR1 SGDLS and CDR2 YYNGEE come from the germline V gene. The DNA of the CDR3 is TGTGCCAGCAGCGCCTCGGGGAGCACAGATACGCAGTATTTT. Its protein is CASSASGSTDTQYF.

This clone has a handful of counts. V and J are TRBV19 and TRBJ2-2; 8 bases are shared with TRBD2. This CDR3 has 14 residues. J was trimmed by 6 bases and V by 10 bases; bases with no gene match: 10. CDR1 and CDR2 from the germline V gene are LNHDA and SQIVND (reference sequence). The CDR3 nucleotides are TGTGCCACTAAACTTAGCGGGAATGCCGGGGAGCTGTTTTTT. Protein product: CATKLSGNAGELFF.

The CDR3 bases are TGTGCCAGCAGCGTAGCAGGGGGCAATGAGCAGTTCTTC. Residues: CASSVAGGNEQFF. The genes are TRBV9 and TRBJ2-1; 7 bases map to TRBD1. Germline V gene data show CDR1 as SGDLS and CDR2 as YYNGEE. This CDR3 has 13 amino acids. The V and J ends lost 0 bases and 6 bases, in that order; junction bases with no gene match: 0.

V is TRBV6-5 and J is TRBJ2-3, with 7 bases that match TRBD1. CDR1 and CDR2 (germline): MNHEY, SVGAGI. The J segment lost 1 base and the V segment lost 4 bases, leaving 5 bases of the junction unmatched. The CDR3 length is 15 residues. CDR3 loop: CASSSTQGRTDTQYF. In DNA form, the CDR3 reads TGTGCCAGCAGTTCTACACAGGGGCGCACAGATACGCAGTATTTT.

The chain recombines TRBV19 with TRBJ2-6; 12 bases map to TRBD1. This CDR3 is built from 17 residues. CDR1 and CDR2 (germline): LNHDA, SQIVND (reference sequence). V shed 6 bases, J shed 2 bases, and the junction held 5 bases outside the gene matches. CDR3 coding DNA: TGTGCCAGTAGAACCGGGACAGGGGGCACTGGGGCCAACGTCCTGACTTTC. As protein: CASRTGTGGTGANVLTF.

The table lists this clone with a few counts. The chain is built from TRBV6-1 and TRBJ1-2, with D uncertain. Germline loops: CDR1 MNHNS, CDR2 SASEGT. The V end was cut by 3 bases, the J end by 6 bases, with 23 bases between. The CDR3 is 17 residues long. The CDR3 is CASSEIWLFIGGDGYTF. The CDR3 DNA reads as TGTGCCAGCAGTGAGATTTGGTTATTCATCGGAGGAGATGGCTACACCTTC.